Below, one T cell receptor (beta chain) is given with its context. Its antigen is unknown. The source of the sample is a study of post-analysis software for immune sequencing data. Study-wide results and limits: F-measure co-clustering was strong for batch-matched samples. There was significantly lower normalized Chao1 diversity in multiple sclerosis patients than in controls. TRBV5-6, TRBV5-1 and TRBV20-1 were among several TRBV segments more frequent in patients than controls.

Germline values: CDR1 SEHNR, CDR2 FQNEAQ (reference sequence). V was cut by 4 bases and J by 4 bases, with 22 bases left in between. The length of the CDR3 is 17 residues. TCR beta libraries were prepared from cDNA with unique molecular identifiers. With about 0.95 to 10 million T cells as the source, 400,000 to 550,000 cDNA molecules resulted. TCRdb reprocessed the PCR reads with MiXCR, giving one entry per CDR3 protein. The sample holds roughly 800,000 distinct CDR3 sequences; 46% are singletons and the top ten take 4.9%. The sequence was collected from a girl aged 5-17 years with multiple sclerosis. The sample was blood. J is TRBJ1-2 and V is TRBV7-9; tentatively, D is TRBD1 (5 bases). The CDR3 nucleotides read TGTGCCAGCAGCTACATGCCGGCGACGTGGCAGGGCTATGGCTACACCTTC. Its protein is CASSYMPATWQGYGYTF.